Included here is one TCR beta chain sequence, with context. As yet, its antigen is unknown. The table came from immunoSEQ multiplex PCR; TCRdb's copy has only in-frame clones and leaves some out. The data contain roughly 460,000 clones, nearly 90% of them singletons. Treatment here: some 19 received Ad26.COV2.S at low or high dose, single or two shots; about 5 received placebo; per-sample allocation not given. Sampling was done on day 63 after the first vaccine or placebo injection. This adult donor, from Boston, was 18-55 years old. Ad26 vector vaccine expressed Wuhan-strain SARS-CoV-2 spike. This sample was taken from a study of Ad26.COV2.S vaccination and SARS-CoV-2 variants. The wider study: Recipients of Ad26.COV2.S got it intramuscularly, once or twice 56 days apart.

Study-level findings and limits: Recipients given vaccine exceeded placebo recipients in spike-specific TCR breadth.

Trimming took 3 bases from V and 6 from J; bases not matched to a gene: 0. The CDR3 has 12 amino acids. Germline CDR1 SGHTA, CDR2 FQGTGA. V gene TRBV7-3 combines with J gene TRBJ1-1, with TRBD1 matching 8 bases. This sequence was found in a person between 18 and 60 years old who received the Ad26.COV2.S COVID-19 vaccine or a placebo. Here the sequenced sample was peripheral blood, taken in a trial of Ad26.COV2.S vaccine versus placebo. The DNA for the CDR3 is TGTGCCAGCAGCTTGACAGGGGCTGAAGCTTTCTTT. Translation: CASSLTGAEAFF.